This TCR beta chain was captured by sequencing in a study of blood T cell repertoires in COVID-19. About the study: There were acute and convalescent COVID-19 samples, and they came from the United States, Italy and Spain. PBMCs, B-cell-depleted T cells, or T cells were the source of the cDNA or gDNA that made up the material.

Seattle patient enrollment occurred during active infection, with longitudinal follow-up thereafter. Germline-derived CDR1 and CDR2 are SGHVS and FQNEAQ. Trimming removed 8 bases from V and 7 bases from J, with 17 bases in between. This CDR3 has 14 residues. The authors' processing: Nucleated cell number was recorded as an estimate derived from reference gene primer amplification. Using immunoSEQ multiplex PCR, the repertoire was profiled, and TCRdb retains in-frame clones only, with some absent. For V, J and clone size, that table is used; D and trimming come from the DNA. Of 390,000 or so clones listed, 70% to 90% are singletons.

Sequences were obtained from peripheral blood. The sequence was collected from a woman in her twenties or thirties with COVID-19, enrolled during active disease. The V call is TRBV7-8, the J call TRBJ1-4, with D possibly matching TRBD1 (5 bases). In DNA form, the CDR3 reads TGTGCCAGCGCCCGGGGAGGGGTTGGTGAAAAACTGTTTTTT. Residues: CASARGGVGEKLFF.